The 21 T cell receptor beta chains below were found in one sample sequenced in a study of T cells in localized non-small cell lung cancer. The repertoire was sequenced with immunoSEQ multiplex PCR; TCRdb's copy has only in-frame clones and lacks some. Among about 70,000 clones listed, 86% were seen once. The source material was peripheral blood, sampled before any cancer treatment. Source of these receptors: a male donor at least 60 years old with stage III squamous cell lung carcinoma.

CDR3: CASSPDSGLASRPGELFF. CDR3 DNA sequence: TGCGCCAGCAGTCCTGATTCGGGACTAGCGAGCAGGCCCGGGGAGCTGTTTTTT. This sequence joins TRBV5-1 and TRBJ2-2; 10 bases are a match to TRBD2. The germline V gene encodes CDR1 SGHRS and CDR2 YFSETQ. CDR3 size: 18 residues. Trimming cost V 5 bases and J 6 bases; bases outside gene matches: 16.

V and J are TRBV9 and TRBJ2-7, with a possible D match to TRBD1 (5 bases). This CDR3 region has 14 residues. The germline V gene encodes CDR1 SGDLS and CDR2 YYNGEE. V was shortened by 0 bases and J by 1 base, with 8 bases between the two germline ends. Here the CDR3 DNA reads TGTGCCAGCAGCGTAGCTACAGGTTCCTACGAGCAGTACTTC. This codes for CASSVATGSYEQYF.

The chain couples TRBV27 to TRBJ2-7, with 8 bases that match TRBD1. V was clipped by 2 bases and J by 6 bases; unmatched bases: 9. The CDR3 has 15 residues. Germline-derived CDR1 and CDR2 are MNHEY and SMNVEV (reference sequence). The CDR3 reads CASSLGQGRVGEQYF. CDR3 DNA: TGTGCCAGCAGTTTAGGACAGGGAAGAGTGGGCGAGCAGTACTTC.

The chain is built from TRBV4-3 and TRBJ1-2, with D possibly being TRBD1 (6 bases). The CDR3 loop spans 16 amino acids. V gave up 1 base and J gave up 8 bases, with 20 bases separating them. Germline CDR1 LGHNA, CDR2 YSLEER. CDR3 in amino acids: CASSQGSGHRDGGYTF. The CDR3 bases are TGCGCCAGCAGCCAAGGAAGTGGACACAGGGATGGAGGCTACACCTTC.

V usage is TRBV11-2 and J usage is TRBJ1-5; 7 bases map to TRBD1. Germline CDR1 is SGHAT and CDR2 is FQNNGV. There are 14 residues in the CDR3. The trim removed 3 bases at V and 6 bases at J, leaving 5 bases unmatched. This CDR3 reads CASSFDREGQPQHF. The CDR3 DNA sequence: TGTGCCAGCAGCTTCGACAGGGAGGGTCAGCCCCAGCATTTT. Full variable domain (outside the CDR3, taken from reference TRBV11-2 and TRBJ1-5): EAGVAQSPRYKIIEKRQSVAFWCNPISGHATLYWYQQILGQGPKLLIQFQNNGVVDDSQLPKDRFSAERLKGVDSTLKIQPAKLEDSAVYLCASSFDREGQPQHFGDGTRLSIL.

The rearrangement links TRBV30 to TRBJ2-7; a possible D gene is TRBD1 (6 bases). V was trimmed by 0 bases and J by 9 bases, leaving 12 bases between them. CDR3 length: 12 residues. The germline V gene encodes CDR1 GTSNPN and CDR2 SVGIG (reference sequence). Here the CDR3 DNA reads TGTGCCTGGAGTGTACAGGGTGGGCCGCAGTACTTC. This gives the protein CAWSVQGGPQYF.

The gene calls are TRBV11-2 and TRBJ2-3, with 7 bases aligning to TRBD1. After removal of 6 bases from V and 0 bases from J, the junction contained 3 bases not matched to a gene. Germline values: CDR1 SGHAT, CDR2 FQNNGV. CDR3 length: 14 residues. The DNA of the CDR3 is TGTGCCAGCAGGGTGACAGGGAGCACAGATACGCAGTATTTT. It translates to CASRVTGSTDTQYF.

CDR3 sequence (DNA): TGTGCCAGCAGCTTAGCCCAGGGCACGGGGTCTGAAGCTTTCTTT. It codes for CASSLAQGTGSEAFF. V and J are TRBV7-6 and TRBJ1-1; TRBD1 is a possible D gene (5 bases). The CDR3 has 15 amino acids. Deletions cut 0 bases from V and 6 bases from J, with 14 bases between. From germline, CDR1 is SGHVS and CDR2 FNYEAQ.

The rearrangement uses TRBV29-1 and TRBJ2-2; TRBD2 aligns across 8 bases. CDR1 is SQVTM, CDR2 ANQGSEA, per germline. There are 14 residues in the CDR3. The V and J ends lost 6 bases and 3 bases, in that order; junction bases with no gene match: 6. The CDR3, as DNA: TGCAGCGTCGGGCGGGGGGCGGACACCGGGGAGCTGTTTTTT. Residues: CSVGRGADTGELFF.

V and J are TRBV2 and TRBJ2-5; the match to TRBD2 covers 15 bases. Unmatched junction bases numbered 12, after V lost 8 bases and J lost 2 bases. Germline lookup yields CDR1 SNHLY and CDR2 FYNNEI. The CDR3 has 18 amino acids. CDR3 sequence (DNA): TGTGCCAGCGACCGGGGACTAGCGGGGGGATGGGGACAAGAGACCCAGTACTTC. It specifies CASDRGLAGGWGQETQYF. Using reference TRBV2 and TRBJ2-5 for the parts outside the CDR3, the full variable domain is EPEVTQTPSHQVTQMGQEVILRCVPISNHLYFYWYRQILGQKVEFLVSFYNNEISEKSEIFDDQFSVERPDGSNFTLKIRSTKLEDSAMYFCASDRGLAGGWGQETQYFGPGTRLLVL.

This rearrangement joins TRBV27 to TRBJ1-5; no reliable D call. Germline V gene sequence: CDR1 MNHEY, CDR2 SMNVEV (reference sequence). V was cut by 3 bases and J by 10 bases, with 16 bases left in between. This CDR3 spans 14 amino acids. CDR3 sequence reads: CASSLTAGGKPQHF. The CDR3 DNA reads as TGTGCCAGCAGTTTGACTGCCGGAGGAAAACCCCAGCATTTT.

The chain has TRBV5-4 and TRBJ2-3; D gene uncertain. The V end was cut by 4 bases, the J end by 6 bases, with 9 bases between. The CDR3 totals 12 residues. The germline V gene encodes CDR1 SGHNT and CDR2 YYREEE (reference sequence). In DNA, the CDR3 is TGTGCCAGCAGCAACAAGGCGGATACGCAGTATTTT. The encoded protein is CASSNKADTQYF.

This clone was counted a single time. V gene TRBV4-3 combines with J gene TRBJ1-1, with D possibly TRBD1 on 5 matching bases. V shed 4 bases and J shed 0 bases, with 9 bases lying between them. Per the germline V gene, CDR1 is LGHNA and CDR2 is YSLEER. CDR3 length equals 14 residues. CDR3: CASSPWGMNTEAFF. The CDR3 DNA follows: TGCGCCAGCAGCCCTTGGGGGATGAACACTGAAGCTTTCTTT.

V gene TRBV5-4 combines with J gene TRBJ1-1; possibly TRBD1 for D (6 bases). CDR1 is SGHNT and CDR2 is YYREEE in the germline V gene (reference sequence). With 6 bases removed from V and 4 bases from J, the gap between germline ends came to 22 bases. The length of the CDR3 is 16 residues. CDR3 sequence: CASTPNLGGGTTEAFF. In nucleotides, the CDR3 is TGTGCCAGCACCCCCAACTTGGGGGGCGGGACCACTGAAGCTTTCTTT.

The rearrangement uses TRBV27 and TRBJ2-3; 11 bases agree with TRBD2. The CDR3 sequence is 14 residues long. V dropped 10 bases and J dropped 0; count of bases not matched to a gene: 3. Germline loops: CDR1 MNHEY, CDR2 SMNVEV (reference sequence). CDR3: CATRTSGSTDTQYF. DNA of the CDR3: TGTGCCACCCGGACTAGCGGGAGCACAGATACGCAGTATTTT.

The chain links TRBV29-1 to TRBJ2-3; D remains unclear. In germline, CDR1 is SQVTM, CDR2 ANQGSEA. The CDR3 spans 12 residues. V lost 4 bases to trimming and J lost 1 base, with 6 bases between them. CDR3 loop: CSVVGGTDTQYF. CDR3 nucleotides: TGCAGCGTTGTTGGGGGCACAGATACGCAGTATTTT.

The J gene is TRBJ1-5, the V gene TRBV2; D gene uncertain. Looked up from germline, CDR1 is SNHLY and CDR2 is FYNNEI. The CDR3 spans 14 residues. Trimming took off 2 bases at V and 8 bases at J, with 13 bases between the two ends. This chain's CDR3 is CASSEIVVGKPQHF. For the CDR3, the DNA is TGTGCCAGCAGTGAAATCGTGGTGGGAAAGCCCCAGCATTTT. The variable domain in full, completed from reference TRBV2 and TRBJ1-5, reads EPEVTQTPSHQVTQMGQEVILRCVPISNHLYFYWYRQILGQKVEFLVSFYNNEISEKSEIFDDQFSVERPDGSNFTLKIRSTKLEDSAMYFCASSEIVVGKPQHFGDGTRLSIL.

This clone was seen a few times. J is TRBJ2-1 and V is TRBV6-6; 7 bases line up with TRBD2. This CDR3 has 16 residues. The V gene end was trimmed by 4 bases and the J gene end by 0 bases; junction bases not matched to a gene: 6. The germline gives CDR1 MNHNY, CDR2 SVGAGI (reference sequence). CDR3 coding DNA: TGTGCCAGCAGTTCCGGGGGGACGAGCTCCTACAATGAGCAGTTCTTC. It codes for CASSSGGTSSYNEQFF.

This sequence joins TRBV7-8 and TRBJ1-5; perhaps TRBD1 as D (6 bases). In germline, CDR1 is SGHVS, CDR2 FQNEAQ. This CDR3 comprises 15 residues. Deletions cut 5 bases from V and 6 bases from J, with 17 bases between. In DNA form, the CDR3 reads TGTGCCAGCAGCGACCCCTTGGGGGGCACTCAGCCCCAGCATTTT. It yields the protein CASSDPLGGTQPQHF.

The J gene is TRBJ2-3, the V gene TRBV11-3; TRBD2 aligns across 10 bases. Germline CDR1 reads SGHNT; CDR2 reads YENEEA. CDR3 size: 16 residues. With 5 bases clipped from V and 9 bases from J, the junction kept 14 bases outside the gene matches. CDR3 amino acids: CASSPSSGGPLGTQYF. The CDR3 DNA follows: TGTGCCAGCAGCCCCTCTAGCGGGGGTCCGTTAGGGACGCAGTATTTT.

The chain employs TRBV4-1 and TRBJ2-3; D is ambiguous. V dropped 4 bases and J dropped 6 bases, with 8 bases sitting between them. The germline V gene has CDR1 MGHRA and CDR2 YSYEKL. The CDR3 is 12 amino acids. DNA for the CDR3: TGCGCCAGCAGCCCCGGTCAGGATACGCAGTATTTT. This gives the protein CASSPGQDTQYF.